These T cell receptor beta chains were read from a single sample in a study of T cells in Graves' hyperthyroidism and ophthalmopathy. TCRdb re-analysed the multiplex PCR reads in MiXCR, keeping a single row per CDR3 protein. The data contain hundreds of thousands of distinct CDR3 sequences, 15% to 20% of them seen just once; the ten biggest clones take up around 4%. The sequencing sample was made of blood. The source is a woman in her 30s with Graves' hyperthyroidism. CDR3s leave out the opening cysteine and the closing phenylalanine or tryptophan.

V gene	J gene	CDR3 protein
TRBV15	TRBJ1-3	ATSRESYSGNTIY
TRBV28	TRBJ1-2	ASSLEQSYNYGYT
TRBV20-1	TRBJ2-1	SARPNMRYNEQF
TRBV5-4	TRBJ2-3	ASSLGPTGVTDTQY
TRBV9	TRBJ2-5	ASSVGSGARETQY
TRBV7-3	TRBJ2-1	ASSLSREGFNEQF
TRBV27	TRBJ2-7	ASSFLAGPRDEQY
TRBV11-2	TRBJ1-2	ASSLDQTGQGGYT
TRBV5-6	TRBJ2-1	ASSSLAGWEQF
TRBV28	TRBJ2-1	ASTSAGLADFNEQF
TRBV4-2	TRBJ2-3	ASSRVAGVKTDTQY
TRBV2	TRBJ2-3	ASSESGRPRYTQY
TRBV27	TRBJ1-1	ASSLSLRGSTEAF
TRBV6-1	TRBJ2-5	ASSEARGQETQY
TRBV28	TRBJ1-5	ASSLRGWGNQPQH
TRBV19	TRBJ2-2	ASIPSGGISGELF
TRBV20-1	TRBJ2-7	STRGRSESSVVEGYEQY
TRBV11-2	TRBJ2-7	ASSDGTASYEQY
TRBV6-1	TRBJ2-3	ASASSPLSTDTQY
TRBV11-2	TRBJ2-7	ASSLARDGPYEQY
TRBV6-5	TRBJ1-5	ASSNDRGPNQPQH
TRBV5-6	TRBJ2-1	ASSSLATEQF
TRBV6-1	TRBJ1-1	ASSEAGTGRTEAF
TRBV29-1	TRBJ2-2	SVGAGLDIGELF
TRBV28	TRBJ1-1	ASSPISPTAEAF
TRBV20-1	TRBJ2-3	SATSTDTQY
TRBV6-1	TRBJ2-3	ASSRAGSAGADTQY
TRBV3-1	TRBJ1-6	ASSRTGTNSPLH
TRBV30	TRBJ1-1	AWGFGGQNTEAF
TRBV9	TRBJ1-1	ASSPRGGGSPEAF
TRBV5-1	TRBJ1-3	ASSLGRSGNTTY
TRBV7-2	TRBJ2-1	ASSFSGLVYNEQF
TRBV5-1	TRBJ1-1	ASSLSSTSNTEAF
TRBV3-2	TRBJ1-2	ASSQLRGRSYGYT
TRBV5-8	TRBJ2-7	ASSPGGGLYEQY
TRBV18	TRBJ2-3	ASSSPLAGGTQY
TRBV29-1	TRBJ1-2	SAHGNYGYT